These 4 T cell receptor beta chains share one sample of origin, sequenced in a study of blood T cell repertoires in COVID-19. Only in-frame clones appear in the TCRdb table, and some are missing; sequencing was by immunoSEQ multiplex PCR. The data contain 180,000 or so clones, approximately 87% of them singletons. Material for sequencing was peripheral blood. The receptors originated from a woman aged 60-70 years with COVID-19, enrolled during active disease.

The gene calls are TRBV9 and TRBJ2-3; 12 positions match TRBD2. The CDR3 is made up of 16 amino acids. V shed 7 bases, J shed 4 bases, and the junction held 10 bases outside the gene matches. Germline V gene sequence: CDR1 SGDLS, CDR2 YYNGEE. Here the CDR3 reads CASGPLAGGPSDTQYF. CDR3 sequence (DNA): TGTGCCAGCGGACCCCTAGCGGGAGGGCCATCAGATACGCAGTATTTT.

The chain couples TRBV18 to TRBJ2-5, with D possibly TRBD2 on 5 matching bases. Germline V gene lookup returns CDR1 KGHSH and CDR2 LQKENI. V was pared by 4 bases and J by 4 bases, with 7 bases between. The CDR3 is 12 amino acids. CDR3 DNA sequence: TGTGCCAGCTCACGTGAGGGAGAGACCCAGTACTTC. Translated, it gives CASSREGETQYF.

J is TRBJ2-2 and V is TRBV29-1; 8 bases map to TRBD1. This CDR3 spans 14 amino acids. After removal of 2 bases from V and 4 bases from J, the junction contained 3 bases not matched to a gene. Germline V gene lookup returns CDR1 SQVTM and CDR2 ANQGSEA. In nucleotides, the CDR3 is TGCAGCGTTGAACCCGGGACAGGCACCGGGGAGCTGTTTTTT. Its translation: CSVEPGTGTGELFF.

This clone was found a few times. The chain combines TRBV5-1 with TRBJ1-2, with a tentative D call TRBD1 (6 bases). The V end lost 4 bases, the J end lost 13 bases, and 26 bases lay between the germline ends. The CDR3 has 15 residues. Germline V gene data show CDR1 as SGHRS and CDR2 as YFSETQ. The CDR3 region has the DNA TGCGCCAGCAGCCCTACTGTCACCCCAGGGGATCTTGCCACCTTC. This sequence encodes CASSPTVTPGDLATF.